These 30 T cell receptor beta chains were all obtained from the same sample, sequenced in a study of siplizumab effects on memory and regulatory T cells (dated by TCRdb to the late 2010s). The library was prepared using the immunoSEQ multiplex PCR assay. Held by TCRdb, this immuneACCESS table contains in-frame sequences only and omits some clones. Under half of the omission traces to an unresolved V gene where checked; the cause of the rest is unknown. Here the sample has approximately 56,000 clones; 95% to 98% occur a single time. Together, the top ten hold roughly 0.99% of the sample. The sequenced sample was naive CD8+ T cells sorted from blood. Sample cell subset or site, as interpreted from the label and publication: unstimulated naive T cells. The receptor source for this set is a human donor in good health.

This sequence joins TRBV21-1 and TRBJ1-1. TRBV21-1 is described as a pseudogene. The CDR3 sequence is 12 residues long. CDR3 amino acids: CASSKGNTEAFF. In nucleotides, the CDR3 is TGTGCCAGCAGCAAAGGGAACACTGAAGCTTTCTTT.

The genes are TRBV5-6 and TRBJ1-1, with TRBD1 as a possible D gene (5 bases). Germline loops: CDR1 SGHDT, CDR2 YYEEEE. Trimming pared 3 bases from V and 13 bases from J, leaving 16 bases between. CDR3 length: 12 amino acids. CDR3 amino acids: CASSSGPRNVFF. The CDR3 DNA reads TGTGCCAGCAGCTCGGGACCCCGGAACGTTTTCTTT.

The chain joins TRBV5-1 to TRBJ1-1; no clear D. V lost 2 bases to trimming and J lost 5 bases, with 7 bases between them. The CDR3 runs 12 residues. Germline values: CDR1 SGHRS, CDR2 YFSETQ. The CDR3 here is CASSFPGTEAFF. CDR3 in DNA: TGCGCCAGCAGCTTCCCGGGGACTGAAGCTTTCTTT.

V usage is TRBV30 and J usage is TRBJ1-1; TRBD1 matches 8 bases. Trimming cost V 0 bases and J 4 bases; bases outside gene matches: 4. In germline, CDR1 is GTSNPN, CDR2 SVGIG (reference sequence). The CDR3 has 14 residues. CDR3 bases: TGTGCCTGGAGTGTAGGGCAGGGGGCCACTGAAGCTTTCTTT. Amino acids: CAWSVGQGATEAFF.

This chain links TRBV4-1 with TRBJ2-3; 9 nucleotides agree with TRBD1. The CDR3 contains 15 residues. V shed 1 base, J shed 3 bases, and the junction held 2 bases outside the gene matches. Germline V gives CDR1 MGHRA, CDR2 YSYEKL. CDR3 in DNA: TGCGCCAGCAGCCAAGGGGACAGGGAGACAGATACGCAGTATTTT. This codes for CASSQGDRETDTQYF.

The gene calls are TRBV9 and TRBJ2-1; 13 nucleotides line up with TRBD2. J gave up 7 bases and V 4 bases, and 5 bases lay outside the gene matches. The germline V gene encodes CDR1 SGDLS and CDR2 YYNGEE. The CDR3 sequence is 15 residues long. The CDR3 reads CASSPRLAGGNEQFF. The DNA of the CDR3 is TGTGCCAGCAGCCCTAGACTAGCGGGGGGTAATGAGCAGTTCTTC.

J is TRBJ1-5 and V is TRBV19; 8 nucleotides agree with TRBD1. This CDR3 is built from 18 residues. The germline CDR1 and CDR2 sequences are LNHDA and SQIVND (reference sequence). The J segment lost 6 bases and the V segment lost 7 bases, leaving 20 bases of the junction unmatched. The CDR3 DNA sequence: TGTGCCAGTAACCCTGCCGGGACAGGTTTTTATGCGAGTCAGCCCCAGCATTTT. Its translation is CASNPAGTGFYASQPQHF.

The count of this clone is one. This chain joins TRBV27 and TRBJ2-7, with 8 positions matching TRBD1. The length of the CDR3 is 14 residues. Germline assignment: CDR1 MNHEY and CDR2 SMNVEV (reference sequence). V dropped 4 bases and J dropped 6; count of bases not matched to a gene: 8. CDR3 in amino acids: CASSWGRGPGEQYF. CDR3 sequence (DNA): TGTGCCAGCAGTTGGGGCAGGGGGCCTGGCGAGCAGTACTTC.

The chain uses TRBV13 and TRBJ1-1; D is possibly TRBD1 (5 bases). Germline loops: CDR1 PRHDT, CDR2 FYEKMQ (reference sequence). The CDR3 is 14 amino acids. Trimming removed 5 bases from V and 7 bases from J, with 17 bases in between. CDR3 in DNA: TGTGCCAGCAGCCAGGGCCTCATCAAGGGTGAAGCTTTCTTT. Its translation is CASSQGLIKGEAFF.

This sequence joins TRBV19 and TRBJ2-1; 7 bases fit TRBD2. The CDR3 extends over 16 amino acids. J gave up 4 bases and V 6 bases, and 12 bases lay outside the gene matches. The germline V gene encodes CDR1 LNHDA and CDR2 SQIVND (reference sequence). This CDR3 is CASSPILTSEYNEQFF. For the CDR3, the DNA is TGTGCCAGTAGCCCCATCCTAACTAGCGAGTACAATGAGCAGTTCTTC.

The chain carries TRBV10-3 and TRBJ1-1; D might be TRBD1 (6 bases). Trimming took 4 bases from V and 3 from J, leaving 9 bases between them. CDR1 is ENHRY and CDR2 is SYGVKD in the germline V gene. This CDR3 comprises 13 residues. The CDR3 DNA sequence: TGTGCCATCAGTGGACAGGAATACACTGAAGCTTTCTTT. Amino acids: CAISGQEYTEAFF.

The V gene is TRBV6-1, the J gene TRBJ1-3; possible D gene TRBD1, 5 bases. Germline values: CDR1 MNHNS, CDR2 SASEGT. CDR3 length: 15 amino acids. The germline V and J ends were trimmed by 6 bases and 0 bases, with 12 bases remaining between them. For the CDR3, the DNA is TGTGCCAGCAGAAGCTGGACAAGCTCTGGAAACACCATATATTTT. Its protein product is CASRSWTSSGNTIYF.

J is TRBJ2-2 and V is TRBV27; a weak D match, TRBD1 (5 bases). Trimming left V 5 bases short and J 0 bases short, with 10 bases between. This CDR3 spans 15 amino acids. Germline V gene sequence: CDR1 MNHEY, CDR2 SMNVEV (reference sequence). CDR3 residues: CASSAGFSNTGELFF. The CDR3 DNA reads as TGTGCCAGCAGTGCAGGGTTTTCGAACACCGGGGAGCTGTTTTTT.

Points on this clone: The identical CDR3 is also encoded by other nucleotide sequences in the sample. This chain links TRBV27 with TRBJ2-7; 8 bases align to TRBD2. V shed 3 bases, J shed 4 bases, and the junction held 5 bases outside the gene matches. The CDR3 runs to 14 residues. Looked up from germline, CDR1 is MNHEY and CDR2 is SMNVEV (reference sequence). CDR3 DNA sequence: TGTGCCAGCAGTTTGACCGGGAGGGGTTACGAGCAGTACTTC. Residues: CASSLTGRGYEQYF.

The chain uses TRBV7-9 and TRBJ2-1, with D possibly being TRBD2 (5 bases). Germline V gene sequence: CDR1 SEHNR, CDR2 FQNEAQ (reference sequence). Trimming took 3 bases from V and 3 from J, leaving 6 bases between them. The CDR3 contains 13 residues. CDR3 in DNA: TGTGCCAGCAGCTTCGGGGACTACAATGAGCAGTTCTTC. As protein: CASSFGDYNEQFF.

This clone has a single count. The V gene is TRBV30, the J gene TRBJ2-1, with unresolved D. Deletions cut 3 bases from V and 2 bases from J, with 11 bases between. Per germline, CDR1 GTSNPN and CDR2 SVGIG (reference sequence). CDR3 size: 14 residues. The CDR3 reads CAWSREATYNEQFF. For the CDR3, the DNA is TGTGCCTGGAGCAGAGAGGCTACCTACAATGAGCAGTTCTTC.

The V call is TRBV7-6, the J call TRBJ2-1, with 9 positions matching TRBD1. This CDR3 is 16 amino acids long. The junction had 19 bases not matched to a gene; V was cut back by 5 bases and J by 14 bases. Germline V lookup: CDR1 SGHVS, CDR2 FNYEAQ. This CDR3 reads CASSPSRRTGAYGEFF. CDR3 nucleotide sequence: TGTGCCAGCAGCCCATCGCGTAGGACAGGGGCATATGGGGAGTTCTTC.

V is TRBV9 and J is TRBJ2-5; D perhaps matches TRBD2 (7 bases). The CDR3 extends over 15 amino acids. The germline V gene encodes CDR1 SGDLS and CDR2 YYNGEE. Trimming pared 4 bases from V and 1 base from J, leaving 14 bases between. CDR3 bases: TGTGCCAGCAGCACTCGAGGGGGGGCCCAAGAGACCCAGTACTTC. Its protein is CASSTRGGAQETQYF.

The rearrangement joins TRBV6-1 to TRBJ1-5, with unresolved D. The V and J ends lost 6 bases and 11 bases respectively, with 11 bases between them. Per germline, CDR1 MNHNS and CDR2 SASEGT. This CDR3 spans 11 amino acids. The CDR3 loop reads CASSYLGTQHF. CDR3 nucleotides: TGTGCCAGCAGCTACCTGGGGACCCAGCATTTT.

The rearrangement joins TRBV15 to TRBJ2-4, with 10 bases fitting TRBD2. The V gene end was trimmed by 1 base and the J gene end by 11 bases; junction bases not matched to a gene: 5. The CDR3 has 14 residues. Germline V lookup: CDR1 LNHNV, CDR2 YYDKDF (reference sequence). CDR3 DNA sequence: TGTGCCACCAGCAGAGCAGCGGGAGGGCGTGTTCAGTACTTC. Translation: CATSRAAGGRVQYF.

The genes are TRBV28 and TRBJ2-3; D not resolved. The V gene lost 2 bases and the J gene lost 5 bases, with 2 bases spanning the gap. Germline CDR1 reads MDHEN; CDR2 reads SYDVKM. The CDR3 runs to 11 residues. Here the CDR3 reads CASSLLDTQYF. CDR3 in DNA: TGTGCCAGCAGTTTACTAGATACGCAGTATTTT.

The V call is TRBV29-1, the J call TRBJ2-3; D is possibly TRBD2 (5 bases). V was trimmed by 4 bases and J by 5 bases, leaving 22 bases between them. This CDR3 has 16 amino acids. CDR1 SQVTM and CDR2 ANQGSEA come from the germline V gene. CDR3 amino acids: CSVASSGNVWRDTQYF. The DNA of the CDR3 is TGCAGCGTTGCTAGCTCTGGTAATGTTTGGAGAGATACGCAGTATTTT.

The CDR3 sequence is CATSRRGETNEKLFF. CDR3 sequence (DNA): TGTGCCACCAGCAGAAGGGGGGAAACTAATGAAAAACTGTTTTTT. The chain carries TRBV15 and TRBJ1-4; tentative D call: TRBD1 (6 bases). This CDR3 is built from 15 residues. Trimming took 2 bases from V and 1 from J, leaving 8 bases between them. The germline V gene encodes CDR1 LNHNV and CDR2 YYDKDF (reference sequence).

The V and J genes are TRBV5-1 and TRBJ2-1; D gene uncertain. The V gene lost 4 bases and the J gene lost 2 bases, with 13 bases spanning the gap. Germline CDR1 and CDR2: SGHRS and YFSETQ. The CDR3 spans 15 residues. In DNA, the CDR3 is TGCGCCAGCAGCCAAACGGGTAGCCCCTACAATGAGCAGTTCTTC. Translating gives CASSQTGSPYNEQFF.

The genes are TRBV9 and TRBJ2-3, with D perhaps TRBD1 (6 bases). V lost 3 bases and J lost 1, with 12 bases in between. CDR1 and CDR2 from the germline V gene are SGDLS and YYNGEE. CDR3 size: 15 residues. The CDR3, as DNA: TGTGCCAGCAGCGCCGTAGGGGGAGGCACAGATACGCAGTATTTT. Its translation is CASSAVGGGTDTQYF.

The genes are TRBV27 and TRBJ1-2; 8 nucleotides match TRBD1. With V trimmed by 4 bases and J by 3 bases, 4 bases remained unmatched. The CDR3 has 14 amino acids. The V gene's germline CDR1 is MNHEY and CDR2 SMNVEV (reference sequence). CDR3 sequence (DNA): TGTGCCAGCAGTTCCAGGGGGCTTTACTATGGCTACACCTTC. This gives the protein CASSSRGLYYGYTF.

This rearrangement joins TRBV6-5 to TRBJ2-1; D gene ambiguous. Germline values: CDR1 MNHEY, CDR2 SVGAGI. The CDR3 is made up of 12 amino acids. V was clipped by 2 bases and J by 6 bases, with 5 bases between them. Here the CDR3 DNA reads TGTGCCAGCAGTTACAACCTCAATGAGCAGTTCTTC. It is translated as CASSYNLNEQFF.

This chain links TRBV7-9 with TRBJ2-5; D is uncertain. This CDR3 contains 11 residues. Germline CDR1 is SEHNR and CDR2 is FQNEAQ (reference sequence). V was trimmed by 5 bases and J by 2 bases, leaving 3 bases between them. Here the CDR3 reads CASSAQETQYF. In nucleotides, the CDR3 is TGTGCCAGCAGCGCTCAAGAGACCCAGTACTTC.

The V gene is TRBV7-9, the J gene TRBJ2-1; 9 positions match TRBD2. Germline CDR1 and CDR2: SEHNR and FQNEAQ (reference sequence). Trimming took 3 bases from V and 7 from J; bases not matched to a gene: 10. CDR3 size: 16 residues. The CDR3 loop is CASSFITSGRWNEQFF. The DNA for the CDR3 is TGTGCCAGCAGCTTTATCACCAGCGGGAGGTGGAATGAGCAGTTCTTC.

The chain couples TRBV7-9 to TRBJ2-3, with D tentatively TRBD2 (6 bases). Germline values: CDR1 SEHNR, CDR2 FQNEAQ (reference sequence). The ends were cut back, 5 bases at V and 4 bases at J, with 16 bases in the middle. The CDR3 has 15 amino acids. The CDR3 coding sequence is TGTGCCAGCAGCCTTTCGGGAGTGGGGCCAGATACGCAGTATTTT. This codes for CASSLSGVGPDTQYF.